This TCR beta chain was identified during a study of CD8 T cells in Susac syndrome. This clonotype was seen just once. Random hexamers served to reverse transcribe about 0.5 to 1 ug RNA. MiXCR, applied by TCRdb to the immunoSEQ multiplex PCR reads, yields one record per CDR3 protein. The sample yields around 190,000 distinct CDR3 sequences, roughly 96% seen once. CDR3 length: 15 residues. Trimming shortened V by 5 bases and J by 0 bases, and 11 bases separated the two germline ends. Germline values: CDR1 GTSNPN, CDR2 SVGIG (reference sequence). The V gene is TRBV30, the J gene TRBJ2-6; D is ambiguous. This clonotype was obtained from a human donor with multiple sclerosis. Sequenced: CD8+ T cells from PBMCs. The DNA for the CDR3 is TGTGCCTGGGACGATCTGAGCTCTGGGGCCAACGTCCTGACTTTC. Translating it yields CAWDDLSSGANVLTF.